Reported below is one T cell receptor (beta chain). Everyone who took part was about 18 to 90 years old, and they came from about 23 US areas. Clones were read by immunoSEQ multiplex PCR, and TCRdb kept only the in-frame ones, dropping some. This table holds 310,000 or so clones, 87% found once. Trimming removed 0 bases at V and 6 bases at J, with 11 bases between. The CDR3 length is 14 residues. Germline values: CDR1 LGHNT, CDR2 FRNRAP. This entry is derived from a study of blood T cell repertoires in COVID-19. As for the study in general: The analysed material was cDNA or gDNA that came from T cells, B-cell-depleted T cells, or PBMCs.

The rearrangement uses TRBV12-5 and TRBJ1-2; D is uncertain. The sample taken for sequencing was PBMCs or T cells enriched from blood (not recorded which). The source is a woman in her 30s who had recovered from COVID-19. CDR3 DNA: TGTGCTAGTGGTTTGGTACTTTTTGGGCATGGCTACACCTTC. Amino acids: CASGLVLFGHGYTF.